This TCR beta chain emerged from a study of T-cell memory formation after mild COVID-19. This clonotype was observed a few times. TCR alpha and TCR beta cDNA libraries carrying sample barcodes and UMIs were produced by 5'RACE using constant-segment primers. In TCRdb, the 5' RACE reads were re-called with MiXCR into one record per CDR3 protein. The sample lists 400,000 to 450,000 distinct CDR3 sequences, more than 15% occurring once. Trimming took 5 bases from V and 3 from J, leaving 13 bases between them. The CDR3 is made up of 15 amino acids. The germline gives CDR1 MDHEN, CDR2 SYDVKM. The clonotype originates from a man between 18 and 29 years old who had mild COVID-19 (a few samples of this study predate the infection). Cell type and time point are not known. Specimen: PBMCs or a T cell subset sorted from them (not recorded which). The chain links TRBV28 to TRBJ1-4, with TRBD1 as a possible D gene (6 bases). The chain's CDR3 is CASSPTQGANEKLFF. The CDR3 coding sequence is TGTGCCAGCAGTCCTACACAGGGAGCTAATGAAAAACTGTTTTTT.